Following are 22 T cell receptor beta chains from one sample sequenced in a study of Graves' ophthalmopathy and Graves' hyperthyroidism. Amplified material comprised TCR beta CDR3 regions derived from RNA transcripts. First-round RT-PCR employed HTBI primers, with a second-round multiplex PCR after it. TCRdb re-derived calls from the multiplex PCR reads in MiXCR, one entry per CDR3 protein. Among 200,000 to 250,000 distinct CDR3 sequences listed, under 25% were seen once. Sequencing input: peripheral blood. These receptors all stem from a woman aged 50 to 60 with Graves' ophthalmopathy.

This clonotype was counted a single time. The chain has TRBV12-3 or TRBV12-4 and TRBJ1-5, with TRBD1 matching over 8 bases. The V and J ends lost 6 bases and 5 bases, in that order; junction bases with no gene match: 6. CDR3 size: 14 residues. This CDR3 reads CASRGQGAHQPQHF. CDR3 DNA: TGTGCCAGCAGAGGGCAGGGGGCCCATCAGCCCCAGCATTTT.

This clonotype was detected a few times. The CDR3 DNA sequence: TGTGCCAGCTCACCAATGAGGGCCACTGAAGCTTTCTTT. As protein: CASSPMRATEAFF. The chain uses TRBV18 and TRBJ1-1; D remains ambiguous. Trimming cost V 2 bases and J 4 bases, with 8 bases left between them. Germline V gene lookup returns CDR1 KGHSH and CDR2 LQKENI. This CDR3 comprises 13 residues.

The chain recombines TRBV11-2 with TRBJ2-2, with TRBD2 as a possible D gene (7 bases). The CDR3 runs to 16 residues. Germline assignment: CDR1 SGHAT and CDR2 FQNNGV. Trimming pared 0 bases from V and 4 bases from J, leaving 12 bases between. The CDR3 protein is CASSLDGGLATGELFF. CDR3 coding DNA: TGTGCCAGCAGCTTAGACGGGGGGCTCGCCACCGGGGAGCTGTTTTTT.

This clonotype showed up many times. The chain carries TRBV29-1 and TRBJ2-5, with TRBD2 matching over 7 bases. The germline gives CDR1 SQVTM, CDR2 ANQGSEA. The CDR3 is made up of 13 amino acids. The ends lost 4 bases at V and 5 bases at J; junction bases unmatched: 7. CDR3 amino acids: CSVGVGGLETQYF. Here the CDR3 DNA reads TGCAGCGTTGGGGTGGGAGGGCTGGAGACCCAGTACTTC.

The chain combines TRBV20-1 with TRBJ2-5; D remains ambiguous. V was cut by 3 bases and J by 5 bases, with 10 bases left in between. This CDR3 comprises 12 residues. The germline CDR1 and CDR2 sequences are DFQATT and SNEGSKA (reference sequence). CDR3 protein: CSARLLTETQYF. DNA of the CDR3: TGCAGTGCTAGGCTGCTTACGGAGACCCAGTACTTC.

There are many counts of this clonotype. DNA of the CDR3: TGTGCCAGCTCACTCACGGGACAGGGAGATTCACCCCTCCACTTT. This sequence encodes CASSLTGQGDSPLHF. V usage is TRBV18 and J usage is TRBJ1-6; 9 positions agree with TRBD1. V dropped 4 bases and J dropped 8; count of bases not matched to a gene: 6. Germline V gives CDR1 KGHSH, CDR2 LQKENI. The length of the CDR3 is 15 residues.

This clonotype was seen a handful of times. In nucleotides, the CDR3 is TGTGCCAGCAGCTCGGGACGCCTGGTCGAGCAGTACTTC. It yields the protein CASSSGRLVEQYF. This rearrangement joins TRBV7-9 to TRBJ2-7; D may be TRBD1 or TRBD2 (5 bases each). Germline-derived CDR1 and CDR2 are SEHNR and FQNEAQ (reference sequence). The V gene lost 4 bases and the J gene lost 6 bases, with 13 bases spanning the gap. The CDR3 spans 13 residues.

This clonotype was seen at least ten times. J is TRBJ2-3 and V is TRBV10-3, with 9 bases lining up with TRBD2. The V gene's germline CDR1 is ENHRY and CDR2 SYGVKD. The junction had 7 bases not matched to a gene; V was cut back by 0 bases and J by 0 bases. This CDR3 is 18 amino acids long. The CDR3 DNA is TGTGCCATCAGTGAGTCGAGGGCTAGCGGGGAAAGCACAGATACGCAGTATTTT. Translation: CAISESRASGESTDTQYF.

This clonotype was seen ten or more times. This chain connects TRBV19 to TRBJ2-7; D gene ambiguous. The CDR3 is 14 residues long. The germline V and J ends were trimmed by 3 bases and 2 bases, with 11 bases remaining between them. The germline V gene encodes CDR1 LNHDA and CDR2 SQIVND (reference sequence). The CDR3 DNA sequence: TGTGCCAGTAGTATTAGGGCGCCGACCTACGAGCAGTACTTC. Translation gives CASSIRAPTYEQYF.

The sample holds many counts of this clonotype. J is TRBJ1-5 and V is TRBV10-3; D unresolved. The CDR3 totals 15 residues. Germline-derived CDR1 and CDR2 are ENHRY and SYGVKD. With 2 bases removed from V and 0 bases from J, the gap between germline ends came to 8 bases. The CDR3 nucleotides are TGTGCCATCAGTGAGGGGGTTAATAGCAATCAGCCCCAGCATTTT. This gives the protein CAISEGVNSNQPQHF.

This clonotype was observed at least ten times. The chain recombines TRBV19 with TRBJ1-5; D is undetermined. Germline V gene lookup returns CDR1 LNHDA and CDR2 SQIVND (reference sequence). The CDR3 loop spans 14 amino acids. The V gene lost 3 bases and the J gene lost 7 bases, with 13 bases spanning the gap. The DNA for the CDR3 is TGTGCCAGTAGTATGGGCCACAGACGCCAGCCCCAGCATTTT. Protein product: CASSMGHRRQPQHF.

The sample holds many counts of this clonotype. The V call is TRBV6-5, the J call TRBJ1-6, with a possible D match to TRBD1 (6 bases). The CDR3 totals 16 residues. Looked up from germline, CDR1 is MNHEY and CDR2 is SVGAGI. The V gene lost 1 base and the J gene lost 6 bases, with 13 bases spanning the gap. The CDR3 nucleotides are TGTGCCAGCAGTTACTACGGGGGGCAGGTTAATTCACCCCTCCACTTT. Its translation is CASSYYGGQVNSPLHF.

This clonotype has at least ten counts. The genes are TRBV6-1 and TRBJ1-1; TRBD1 matches at 10 bases. V was clipped by 4 bases and J by 6 bases; unmatched bases: 5. This CDR3 region has 14 residues. Germline V CDR1 and CDR2: MNHNS, SASEGT. The CDR3 loop reads CASSVTGGLAEAFF. The CDR3 region has the DNA TGTGCCAGCAGTGTGACAGGGGGCTTGGCTGAAGCTTTCTTT.

This clonotype was seen at least ten times. The chain links TRBV29-1 to TRBJ1-1; a possible D gene is TRBD1 (5 bases). The germline V and J ends were trimmed by 8 bases and 3 bases, with 16 bases remaining between them. Germline V gene sequence: CDR1 SQVTM, CDR2 ANQGSEA. The CDR3 totals 13 residues. The CDR3 sequence: CSFSWGSDTEAFF. The DNA of the CDR3 is TGCAGCTTTAGTTGGGGGTCGGACACTGAAGCTTTCTTT.

This clonotype was detected ten times or more. V gene TRBV13 combines with J gene TRBJ1-2, with D unclear. The V end lost 0 bases, the J end lost 3 bases, and 11 bases lay between the germline ends. The CDR3 consists of 15 residues. Germline assignment: CDR1 PRHDT and CDR2 FYEKMQ (reference sequence). CDR3 region: CASSLGRNRYYGYTF. DNA for the CDR3: TGTGCCAGCAGCTTAGGCAGGAACCGCTACTATGGCTACACCTTC. Drawing the rest from reference TRBV13 and TRBJ1-2, the complete variable domain is AAGVIQSPRHLIKEKRETATLKCYPIPRHDTVYWYQQGPGQDPQFLISFYEKMQSDKGSIPDRFSAQQFSDYHSELNMSSLELGDSALYFCASSLGRNRYYGYTFGSGTRLTVV.

In its sample, this clonotype was seen many times. This chain joins TRBV7-9 and TRBJ2-7; perhaps D is TRBD1 or TRBD2 (5 bases each). V dropped 3 bases and J dropped 7 bases, with 13 bases sitting between them. CDR3 length: 13 amino acids. Germline V lookup: CDR1 SEHNR, CDR2 FQNEAQ (reference sequence). CDR3 coding DNA: TGTGCCAGCAGCTTTGAGGGGTTTAGAGAGCAGTACTTC. It encodes CASSFEGFREQYF.

This clonotype appeared a single time. The gene calls are TRBV27 and TRBJ2-7, with 12 bases identical to TRBD1. The CDR3 is 16 amino acids. The V segment lost 8 bases and the J segment 2 bases; nucleotides outside the gene matches: 10. Germline loops: CDR1 MNHEY, CDR2 SMNVEV (reference sequence). The CDR3 bases are TGTGCCAGCCGACACGGGGGGACAGGGGGCCCCTACGAGCAGTACTTC. As protein: CASRHGGTGGPYEQYF.

This clonotype was observed many times. The CDR3 spells CASSYPRGGNQPQHF. The CDR3 nucleotides are TGTGCCAGCAGTTACCCCCGGGGGGGGAATCAGCCCCAGCATTTT. The V gene is TRBV6-2 or TRBV6-3, the J gene TRBJ1-5, with D possibly TRBD1 on 5 matching bases. Germline V gene sequence: CDR1 MNHEY, CDR2 SVGEGT. V gave up 2 bases and J gave up 4 bases, with 12 bases separating them. This CDR3 has 15 residues.

This clonotype was recorded at least ten times. The chain uses TRBV6-5 and TRBJ2-7; TRBD1 agrees at 9 bases. With V trimmed by 2 bases and J by 2 bases, 4 bases remained unmatched. CDR3 length: 15 residues. CDR1 and CDR2 (germline): MNHEY, SVGAGI. CDR3 coding DNA: TGTGCCAGCAGTTACGGGGGGACAGGGCCCTACGAGCAGTACTTC. It translates to CASSYGGTGPYEQYF.

The chain carries TRBV2 and TRBJ1-3, with TRBD1 identical over 9 bases. Germline V gene data show CDR1 as SNHLY and CDR2 as FYNNEI. J was trimmed by 9 bases and V by 7 bases; bases with no gene match: 22. The CDR3 runs to 18 residues. CDR3 DNA: TGTGCCAGCATTCTCACAGGGGGCGGTATGGCGGTTGGCGGCACCATATATTTT. It specifies CASILTGGGMAVGGTIYF.

This clonotype was observed many times. The chain couples TRBV12-3 or TRBV12-4 to TRBJ2-7; perhaps TRBD2 as D (5 bases). This CDR3 spans 12 amino acids. V lost 6 bases to trimming and J lost 6 bases, with 12 bases between them. DNA for the CDR3: TGTGCCAGCAGGGCGGACTGGAGCGAGCAGTACTTC. Translated, it gives CASRADWSEQYF.

V gene TRBV9 combines with J gene TRBJ1-1, with D maybe TRBD1 (6 bases). Germline V gene sequence: CDR1 SGDLS, CDR2 YYNGEE. This CDR3 comprises 14 residues. Trimming took 4 bases from V and 4 from J, leaving 14 bases between them. CDR3 protein: CASSPVGGGTEAFF. CDR3 DNA sequence: TGTGCCAGCAGCCCAGTGGGGGGCGGCACTGAAGCTTTCTTT.